These 14 T cell receptor beta chains share one sample of origin, sequenced in a study of blood T cell repertoires in COVID-19. Some clones are missing from TCRdb's copy, which holds only in-frame ones; the method was immunoSEQ multiplex PCR. The profile covers 95,000 or so clones, with about 80% appearing a single time and nearly 25% taken by the ten largest. Input material: peripheral blood. The receptors shown here come from a human donor in a cohort sampled during active COVID-19.

V usage is TRBV19 and J usage is TRBJ2-5, with 7 positions matching TRBD1. The CDR3 extends over 15 amino acids. In germline, CDR1 is LNHDA, CDR2 SQIVND (reference sequence). The V segment lost 5 bases and the J segment 1 base; nucleotides outside the gene matches: 7. The CDR3 here is CASSPGQDRQETQYF. The CDR3 DNA follows: TGTGCCAGTAGTCCTGGACAGGACCGCCAAGAGACCCAGTACTTC.

V gene TRBV25-1 combines with J gene TRBJ2-7; 14 nucleotides line up with TRBD2. CDR3 length: 15 residues. The germline V gene encodes CDR1 MGHDK and CDR2 SYGVNS. The ends lost 1 base at V and 4 bases at J; junction bases unmatched: 0. The chain's CDR3 is CASSEWTSGRYEQYF. DNA of the CDR3: TGTGCCAGCAGTGAATGGACTAGCGGGAGGTACGAGCAGTACTTC.

There are a few counts of this clone. V usage is TRBV6-2 or TRBV6-3 and J usage is TRBJ1-1; 8 bases are a match to TRBD1. Germline V lookup: CDR1 MNHEY, CDR2 SVGEGT. J lost 9 bases, V lost 6 bases, and 18 bases had no gene match. The CDR3 contains 16 residues. The CDR3 here is CASSWGRRGQGAKAFF. In DNA form, the CDR3 reads TGTGCCAGCAGCTGGGGGCGACGGGGCCAGGGGGCGAAAGCTTTCTTT.

V gene TRBV10-3 combines with J gene TRBJ2-7; TRBD1 might be the D (6 bases). Trimming left V 9 bases short and J 0 bases short, with 15 bases between. The CDR3 totals 14 residues. Germline V gene sequence: CDR1 ENHRY, CDR2 SYGVKD. CDR3 in amino acids: CAIRGNGLSYEQYF. Written as DNA, the CDR3 is TGTGCCATTAGGGGGAACGGGCTCTCCTACGAGCAGTACTTC.

The CDR3 here is CASSSKTGGGNEQFF. The DNA of the CDR3 is TGCGCCAGCAGCTCGAAGACAGGGGGTGGCAATGAGCAGTTCTTC. This rearrangement joins TRBV5-1 to TRBJ2-1; 9 bases agree with TRBD1. This CDR3 comprises 15 residues. From germline, CDR1 is SGHRS and CDR2 YFSETQ. V lost 3 bases and J lost 6; bases outside the gene matches: 7.

The J gene is TRBJ1-1, the V gene TRBV27; 10 bases line up with TRBD1. Germline trimming cut 4 bases from V and 6 bases from J; bases unmatched to any gene: 8. The length of the CDR3 is 15 residues. Germline CDR1 reads MNHEY; CDR2 reads SMNVEV (reference sequence). The CDR3 sequence: CASSYRQGAVAEAFF. The CDR3 DNA is TGTGCCAGCAGTTATCGACAGGGGGCGGTCGCTGAAGCTTTCTTT.

The chain employs TRBV18 and TRBJ1-5, with 7 bases lining up with TRBD1. CDR1 and CDR2 (germline): KGHSH, LQKENI. The CDR3 length is 15 residues. The trim removed 1 base at V and 7 bases at J, leaving 7 bases unmatched. The CDR3 DNA reads as TGTGCCAGCTCACCACAAGACAGGGTGGGCCAGCCCCAGCATTTT. Amino acid sequence: CASSPQDRVGQPQHF.

The gene calls are TRBV5-4 and TRBJ2-7, with 10 nucleotides matching TRBD1. V gave up 0 bases and J gave up 1 base; unmatched junction bases: 7. Looked up from germline, CDR1 is SGHNT and CDR2 is YYREEE (reference sequence). The CDR3 length is 17 residues. The CDR3 region has the DNA TGTGCCAGCAGCTTGGTGACAGGGGGCTCTACTTCCTACGAGCAGTACTTC. The encoded protein is CASSLVTGGSTSYEQYF.

This sequence joins TRBV6-5 and TRBJ1-1; D is uncertain. V gave up 6 bases and J gave up 1 base, with 9 bases separating them. From germline, CDR1 is MNHEY and CDR2 SVGAGI. The CDR3 contains 13 residues. As DNA, the CDR3 is TGTGCCAGCAGCCGAACAGAGAACACTGAAGCTTTCTTT. As protein: CASSRTENTEAFF.

Here the CDR3 reads CASSPAAGQTYGYTF. In DNA form, the CDR3 reads TGTGCCAGTAGTCCCGCGGCTGGACAGACCTATGGCTACACCTTC. This sequence joins TRBV19 and TRBJ1-2; a weak D match, TRBD1 (6 bases). V was cut by 5 bases and J by 4 bases, with 17 bases left in between. Germline-derived CDR1 and CDR2 are LNHDA and SQIVND (reference sequence). The CDR3 runs 15 residues.

V and J are TRBV7-8 and TRBJ2-7, with 9 bases that match TRBD2. Germline V CDR1 and CDR2: SGHVS, FQNEAQ. The V gene end was trimmed by 8 bases and the J gene end by 0 bases; junction bases not matched to a gene: 8. The CDR3 extends over 15 amino acids. This chain's CDR3 is CASGVAGVSSYEQYF. In DNA, the CDR3 is TGTGCCAGCGGAGTAGCGGGAGTCAGCTCCTACGAGCAGTACTTC.

V usage is TRBV6-5 and J usage is TRBJ1-1; no reliable D call. Germline V CDR1 and CDR2: MNHEY, SVGAGI. Trimming removed 7 bases from V and 5 bases from J, with 8 bases in between. The CDR3 contains 11 residues. In nucleotides, the CDR3 is TGTGCCAGCACCCCCGTAACTGAAGCTTTCTTT. Translating it yields CASTPVTEAFF.

In this sample, this clone turned up a few times. This chain connects TRBV27 to TRBJ1-2; TRBD1 matches 8 bases. CDR1 is MNHEY, CDR2 SMNVEV, per germline (reference sequence). This CDR3 contains 15 residues. V shed 6 bases, J shed 4 bases, and the junction held 10 bases outside the gene matches. CDR3 DNA: TGTGCCAGCAGACCTGTCACAGGGGGACTCTATGGCTACACCTTC. This translates into CASRPVTGGLYGYTF.

The gene calls are TRBV5-1 and TRBJ1-1, with D possibly matching TRBD1 (5 bases). The CDR3 runs to 15 residues. Trimming stripped 1 base from V and 1 base from J, with 11 bases between. CDR1 and CDR2 from the germline V gene are SGHRS and YFSETQ. CDR3 region: CASSLPQGGNTEAFF. The CDR3 region has the DNA TGCGCCAGCAGCTTGCCCCAGGGCGGGAACACTGAAGCTTTCTTT.